The text below deals with one T cell receptor (beta chain). Its antigen is not known. This specimen belongs to a study of cytomegalovirus exposure and HLA in healthy donors. Whole-study findings and limits: Follow-up analysis later connected one missense variant in DCLRE1C with trimming of TCR beta V- and J-genes. Earlier analysis found most TCR beta V segments productive about 87% or about 30% of the time. Among the most significant clusters, several appeared linked to common viral pathogens in a later analysis. Within a later analysis, the majority of CMV-associated TCR beta chains appeared HLA-restricted.

60 Vbeta and 13 Jbeta primers were used in PCR. The repertoire was sequenced with immunoSEQ multiplex PCR; TCRdb's copy has only in-frame clones and lacks some. The sample has roughly 78,000 clones; the top ten hold less than 6%. Trimming took 5 bases from V and 2 from J; bases not matched to a gene: 7. CDR1 is SGHTA and CDR2 is FQGNSA in the germline V gene. The CDR3 extends over 16 amino acids. V and J are TRBV7-2 and TRBJ2-1, with TRBD1 matching over 9 bases. This clonotype was sampled from a man aged 40-49 years in good health and CMV-seronegative. The sample taken for sequencing was PBMCs. This CDR3 is CASSKVGTGPYNEQFF. CDR3 coding DNA: TGTGCCAGCAGCAAAGTGGGGACAGGGCCCTACAATGAGCAGTTCTTC.